The present T cell receptor beta chain was sequenced within a study of blood T cell repertoires in COVID-19. Trimming cost V 6 bases and J 5 bases, with 13 bases left between them. The CDR3 has 13 amino acids. Only one count was recorded for this clone. Profiling relied on immunoSEQ multiplex PCR, and the TCRdb table lists in-frame clones only, not all of them. This sample yields under 200,000 clones, of which approximately 91% are seen a single time; 2% to 3% belongs to the top ten. The sample comprised peripheral blood. V gene TRBV12-3 or TRBV12-4 combines with J gene TRBJ2-5; D unclear. The sequence came from a man younger than 30 with acute or convalescent COVID-19. The CDR3 region has the DNA TGTGCCAGCAGCTCCGGCGGCTGGGAGACCCAGTACTTC. Amino acids: CASSSGGWETQYF.